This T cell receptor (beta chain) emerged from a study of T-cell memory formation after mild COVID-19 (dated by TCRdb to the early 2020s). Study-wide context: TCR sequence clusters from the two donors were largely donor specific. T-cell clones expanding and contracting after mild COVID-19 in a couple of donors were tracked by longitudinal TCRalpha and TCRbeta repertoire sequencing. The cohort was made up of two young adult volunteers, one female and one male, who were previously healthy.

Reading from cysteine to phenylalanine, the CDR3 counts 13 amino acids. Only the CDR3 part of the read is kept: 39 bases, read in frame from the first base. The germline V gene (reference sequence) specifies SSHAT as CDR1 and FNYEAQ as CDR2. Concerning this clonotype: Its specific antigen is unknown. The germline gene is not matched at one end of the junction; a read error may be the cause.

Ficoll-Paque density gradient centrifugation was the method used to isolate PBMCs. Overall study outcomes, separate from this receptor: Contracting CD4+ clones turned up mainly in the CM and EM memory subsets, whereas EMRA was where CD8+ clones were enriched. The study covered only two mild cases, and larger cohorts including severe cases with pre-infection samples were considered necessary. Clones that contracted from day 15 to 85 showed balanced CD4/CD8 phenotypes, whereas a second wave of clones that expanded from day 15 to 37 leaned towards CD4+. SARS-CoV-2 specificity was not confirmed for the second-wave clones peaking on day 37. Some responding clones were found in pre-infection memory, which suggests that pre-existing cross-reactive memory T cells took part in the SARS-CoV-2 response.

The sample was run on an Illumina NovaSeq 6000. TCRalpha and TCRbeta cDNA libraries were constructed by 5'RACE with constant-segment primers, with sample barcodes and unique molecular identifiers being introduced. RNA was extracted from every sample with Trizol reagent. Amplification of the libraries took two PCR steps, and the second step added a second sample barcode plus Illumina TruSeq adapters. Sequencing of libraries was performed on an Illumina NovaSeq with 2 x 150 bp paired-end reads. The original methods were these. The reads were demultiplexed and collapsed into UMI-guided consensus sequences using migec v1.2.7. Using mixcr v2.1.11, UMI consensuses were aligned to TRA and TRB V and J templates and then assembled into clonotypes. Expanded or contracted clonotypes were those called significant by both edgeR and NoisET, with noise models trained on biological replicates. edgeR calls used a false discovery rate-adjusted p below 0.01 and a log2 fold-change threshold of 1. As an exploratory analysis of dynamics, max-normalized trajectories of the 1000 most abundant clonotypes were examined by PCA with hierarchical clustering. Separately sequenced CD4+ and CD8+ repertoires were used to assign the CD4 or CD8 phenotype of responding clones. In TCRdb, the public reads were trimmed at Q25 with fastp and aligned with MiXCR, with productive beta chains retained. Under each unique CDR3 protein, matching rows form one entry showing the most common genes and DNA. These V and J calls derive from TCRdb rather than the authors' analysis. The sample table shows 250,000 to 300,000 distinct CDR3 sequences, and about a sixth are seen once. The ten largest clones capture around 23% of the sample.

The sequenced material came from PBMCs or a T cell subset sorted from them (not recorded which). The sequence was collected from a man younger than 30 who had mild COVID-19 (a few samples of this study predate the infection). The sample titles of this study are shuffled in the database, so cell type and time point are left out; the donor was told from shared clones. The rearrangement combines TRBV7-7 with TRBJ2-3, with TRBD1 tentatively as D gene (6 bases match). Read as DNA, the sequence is TGTGCTAGCAGCCGGGACACCACAGATACGCAGTATTTT. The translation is CASSRDTTDTQYF.